Below are 9 T cell receptor beta chains sequenced from a single sample in a study of pediatric ulcerative colitis. One to two pinch biopsies were taken from the rectum during colonoscopy. Sequenced by immunoSEQ multiplex PCR; TCRdb stores in-frame clones only, minus some. Seen here are 16,000 or so clones, about 80% observed once, and the top ten hold over 6.5%. Sequenced material: gut tissue. All receptors derive from a boy younger than 18 who was a control in a study of pediatric ulcerative colitis.

To note about this clone: Its ends do not fully match the called genes, so a read error is possible. The chain has TRBV7-7 and TRBJ2-7, with D tentatively TRBD1 or TRBD2 (5 bases each). The germline CDR1 and CDR2 sequences are SSHAT and FNYEAQ (reference sequence). This CDR3 is built from 14 residues. The CDR3 coding sequence is TGTGCTAGCAGCTTGGGGACGGACTCCTACGAGCAGTACTTC. Its translation is CASSLGTDSYEQYF. The entire variable domain, with the rest obtained from reference TRBV7-7 and TRBJ2-7, is as follows: GAGVSQSPRYKVTKRGQDVTLRCDPISSHATLYWYQQALGQGPEFLTYFNYEAQPDKSGLPSDRFSAERPEGSISTLTIQRTEQRDSAMYRCASSLGTDSYEQYFGPGTRLTVT.

The chain is built from TRBV7-8 and TRBJ1-1; D is unclear. Per the germline V gene, CDR1 is SGHVS and CDR2 is FQNEAQ. V shed 0 bases and J shed 8 bases, with 10 bases lying between them. The CDR3 spans 13 residues. The chain's CDR3 is CASSLAQDQEAFF. CDR3 nucleotides: TGTGCCAGCAGCTTAGCGCAGGACCAAGAAGCTTTCTTT.

This clone has a handful of counts. V usage is TRBV27 and J usage is TRBJ1-2; TRBD1 matches 9 bases. With 4 bases clipped from V and 8 bases from J, the junction kept 11 bases outside the gene matches. The CDR3 has 15 amino acids. Germline V lookup: CDR1 MNHEY, CDR2 SMNVEV (reference sequence). The CDR3 DNA reads TGTGCCAGCAGTTACACCCGGGACAGGGTAGGAGGCTACACCTTC. Translation: CASSYTRDRVGGYTF.

The chain combines TRBV5-1 with TRBJ1-4; TRBD1 matches 7 bases. Germline CDR1 and CDR2: SGHRS and YFSETQ. The CDR3 has 14 amino acids. Losses at the gene ends were 7 bases for V and 2 bases for J; bases not matched to a gene: 5. The CDR3, as DNA: TGCGCCAGCCAAAGGGACAGCACTAATGAAAAACTGTTTTTT. Translation gives CASQRDSTNEKLFF. The whole variable domain, remainder taken from reference TRBV5-1 and TRBJ1-4, is KAGVTQTPRYLIKTRGQQVTLSCSPISGHRSVSWYQQTPGQGLQFLFEYFSETQRNKGNFPGRFSGRQFSNSRSEMNVSTLELGDSALYLCASQRDSTNEKLFFGSGTQLSVL.

The gene calls are TRBV12-5 and TRBJ1-1, with TRBD1 matching over 9 bases. The CDR3 has 15 amino acids. Germline V CDR1 and CDR2: LGHNT, FRNRAP. With V trimmed by 2 bases and J by 2 bases, 3 bases remained unmatched. CDR3 in DNA: TGTGCTAGTGGTTTGTGGGACAGGGTTAACACTGAAGCTTTCTTT. Residues: CASGLWDRVNTEAFF.

This clone was seen just once. The chain is built from TRBV28 and TRBJ1-2; 10 bases align to TRBD1. The CDR3 runs 16 residues. Per the germline V gene, CDR1 is MDHEN and CDR2 is SYDVKM. Germline trimming cut 5 bases from V and 4 bases from J; bases unmatched to any gene: 10. CDR3 residues: CASSTADRGLFYGYTF. The CDR3 coding sequence is TGTGCCAGCAGTACCGCAGACAGGGGGCTTTTCTATGGCTACACCTTC.

This chain uses TRBV11-2 with TRBJ1-1; D is perhaps TRBD1 (5 bases). Trimming left V 6 bases short and J 4 bases short, with 21 bases between. The CDR3 is made up of 16 amino acids. Germline loops: CDR1 SGHAT, CDR2 FQNNGV. CDR3 nucleotide sequence: TGTGCCAGCAGTCGTCAGGAGGGGCTGGGGCCCACTGAAGCTTTCTTT. Protein sequence: CASSRQEGLGPTEAFF.

The rearrangement joins TRBV28 to TRBJ1-4; possibly TRBD1 for D (6 bases). Germline CDR1 reads MDHEN; CDR2 reads SYDVKM. CDR3 size: 17 residues. Trimming stripped 5 bases from V and 4 bases from J, with 20 bases between. In DNA form, the CDR3 reads TGTGCCAGCAGTATTCGGACTAGGGGGAGATTTAATGAAAAACTGTTTTTT. It codes for CASSIRTRGRFNEKLFF.

The chain employs TRBV14 and TRBJ2-6; 12 positions match TRBD1. The trim removed 1 base at V and 4 bases at J, leaving 8 bases unmatched. The CDR3 totals 19 residues. Germline CDR1 reads SGHDN; CDR2 reads FVKESK. The CDR3 region has the DNA TGTGCCAGCAGCCAAGGTTGGGACAGGGGGCCCCTCGGGGCCAACGTCCTGACTTTC. This codes for CASSQGWDRGPLGANVLTF.